The TCR beta chain described here comes from a study of cytomegalovirus exposure and HLA in healthy donors. Study-wide context: Inside one of the first data releases sat around 85 million unique TCRs taken from HLA-typed donors. Study-wide results and caveats: In vitro checks showed that three CMV-associated chains really do target CMV antigens. V segments that were indistinguishable, TRBV6-2 and TRBV6-3 among them, were omitted from analysis. Another analysis was done later, and it associated around 17,000 TCR beta sequences with HLA alleles at 0.05 false discovery rate.

The CDR3 has 15 amino acids. CDR1 and CDR2 from the germline V gene are LNHNV and YYDKDF (reference sequence). With 1 base removed from V and 9 bases from J, the gap between germline ends came to 16 bases. Researchers ran the PCR with 60 Vbeta and 13 Jbeta primers. Profiled with immunoSEQ multiplex PCR; TCRdb holds only in-frame clones, not every one. This table has 200,000 to 250,000 clones, approximately 80% appearing once. Turning to this clone: Its antigen is unknown.

The J gene is TRBJ1-5, the V gene TRBV15; a weak D match, TRBD1 (5 bases). The specimen was PBMCs. The sequence was obtained from a boy aged 2 to 10 in good health and CMV-seronegative. The CDR3 nucleotides are TGTGCCACCAGCAGAGTGAACGGACACCTTGGGCCCCAGCATTTT. This translates into CATSRVNGHLGPQHF.